This T cell receptor beta chain is drawn from a study of human T cells and chemical hapten exposure. Individual cDNA molecules in this library carried unique molecular identifiers. TCRdb re-called the RACE reads through MiXCR, storing one row per CDR3 protein. The sample includes nearly 110,000 distinct CDR3 sequences, around 12% seen only once; the top ten take roughly 1.5%. The sample's time point: pre-sensitization, week 0. Treatment reported: therapeutic diphenylcyclopropenone sensitization with weekly scalp DPC. Sequenced here: whole blood, sampled in connection with sensitization to the hapten diphenylcyclopropenone (DPC). The origin of this receptor is a woman aged 45-65 years with alopecia areata. Some clones in this sample may be carry-over from other donors' samples.

This chain's CDR3 is CASSQGTVNTWAFF. The CDR3 nucleotides are TGTGCCAGCAGCCAAGGGACAGTCAATACCTGGGCTTTCTTT. This chain connects TRBV3-1 to TRBJ1-1; D may be TRBD1 (6 bases). This CDR3 spans 14 amino acids. Germline lookup yields CDR1 LGHDT and CDR2 YNNKEL (reference sequence). V lost 1 base, J lost 11 bases, and 17 bases lay in between.